This TCR beta chain stems from a study of OX40 agonist ivuxolimab in advanced cancers. Clones were read by immunoSEQ multiplex PCR, and TCRdb kept only the in-frame ones, dropping some. This repertoire shows over 100,000 clones, 90% found once; its top ten account for about 1.1%. General study findings and limits: Average numbers of expanded clones were greater in CD8+ T cells than in CD4+.

Points on this clone: Its antigen is unknown.

CDR3 length: 18 amino acids. Germline values: CDR1 MNHEY, CDR2 SMNVEV (reference sequence). Trimming cost V 3 bases and J 0 bases; bases outside gene matches: 10. The sequences come from CD4+ or CD8+ T cells sorted from blood, collected in a trial of the OX40 agonist ivuxolimab. The receptor comes from an adult with an advanced solid tumor such as melanoma, head and neck, liver or kidney cancer. This sequence joins TRBV27 and TRBJ1-5, with TRBD1 matching 8 bases. CDR3 sequence reads: CASSFRGTGSYSNQPQHF. The CDR3, as DNA: TGTGCCAGCAGTTTTCGTGGGACAGGCTCCTATAGCAATCAGCCCCAGCATTTT.